This TCR beta chain was obtained from a study of blood T cell repertoires in COVID-19. Study context: The United States, Italy and Spain provided the acute and convalescent COVID-19 samples.

All enrollees were roughly 18 to 90 years old and from about 25 US areas. Participants' reported clinical history set cohort assignment. Original handling: Estimation of nucleated cell counts relied on the amplification of reference gene primers. Profiled with immunoSEQ multiplex PCR; TCRdb holds only in-frame clones, not every one. The V and J calls and clone size come from that table; D and trimming were worked out from the DNA. The table shows roughly 290,000 clones, with roughly 88% occurring only once. Per germline, CDR1 SGHNT and CDR2 YYREEE (reference sequence). CDR3 length: 12 residues. The V gene lost 4 bases and the J gene lost 2 bases, with 7 bases spanning the gap. Sample share makes this clone medium-sized (0.01 to 0.1%). The sample holds other DNA sequences that translate to the same CDR3.

The sample comprised PBMCs or T cells enriched from blood (not recorded which). V and J are TRBV5-4 and TRBJ2-7; D is ambiguous. This TCR came from a woman in her thirties who had recovered from COVID-19. The DNA for the CDR3 is TGTGCCAGCAGCCTAGGAACCTACGAGCAGTACTTC. It yields the protein CASSLGTYEQYF.